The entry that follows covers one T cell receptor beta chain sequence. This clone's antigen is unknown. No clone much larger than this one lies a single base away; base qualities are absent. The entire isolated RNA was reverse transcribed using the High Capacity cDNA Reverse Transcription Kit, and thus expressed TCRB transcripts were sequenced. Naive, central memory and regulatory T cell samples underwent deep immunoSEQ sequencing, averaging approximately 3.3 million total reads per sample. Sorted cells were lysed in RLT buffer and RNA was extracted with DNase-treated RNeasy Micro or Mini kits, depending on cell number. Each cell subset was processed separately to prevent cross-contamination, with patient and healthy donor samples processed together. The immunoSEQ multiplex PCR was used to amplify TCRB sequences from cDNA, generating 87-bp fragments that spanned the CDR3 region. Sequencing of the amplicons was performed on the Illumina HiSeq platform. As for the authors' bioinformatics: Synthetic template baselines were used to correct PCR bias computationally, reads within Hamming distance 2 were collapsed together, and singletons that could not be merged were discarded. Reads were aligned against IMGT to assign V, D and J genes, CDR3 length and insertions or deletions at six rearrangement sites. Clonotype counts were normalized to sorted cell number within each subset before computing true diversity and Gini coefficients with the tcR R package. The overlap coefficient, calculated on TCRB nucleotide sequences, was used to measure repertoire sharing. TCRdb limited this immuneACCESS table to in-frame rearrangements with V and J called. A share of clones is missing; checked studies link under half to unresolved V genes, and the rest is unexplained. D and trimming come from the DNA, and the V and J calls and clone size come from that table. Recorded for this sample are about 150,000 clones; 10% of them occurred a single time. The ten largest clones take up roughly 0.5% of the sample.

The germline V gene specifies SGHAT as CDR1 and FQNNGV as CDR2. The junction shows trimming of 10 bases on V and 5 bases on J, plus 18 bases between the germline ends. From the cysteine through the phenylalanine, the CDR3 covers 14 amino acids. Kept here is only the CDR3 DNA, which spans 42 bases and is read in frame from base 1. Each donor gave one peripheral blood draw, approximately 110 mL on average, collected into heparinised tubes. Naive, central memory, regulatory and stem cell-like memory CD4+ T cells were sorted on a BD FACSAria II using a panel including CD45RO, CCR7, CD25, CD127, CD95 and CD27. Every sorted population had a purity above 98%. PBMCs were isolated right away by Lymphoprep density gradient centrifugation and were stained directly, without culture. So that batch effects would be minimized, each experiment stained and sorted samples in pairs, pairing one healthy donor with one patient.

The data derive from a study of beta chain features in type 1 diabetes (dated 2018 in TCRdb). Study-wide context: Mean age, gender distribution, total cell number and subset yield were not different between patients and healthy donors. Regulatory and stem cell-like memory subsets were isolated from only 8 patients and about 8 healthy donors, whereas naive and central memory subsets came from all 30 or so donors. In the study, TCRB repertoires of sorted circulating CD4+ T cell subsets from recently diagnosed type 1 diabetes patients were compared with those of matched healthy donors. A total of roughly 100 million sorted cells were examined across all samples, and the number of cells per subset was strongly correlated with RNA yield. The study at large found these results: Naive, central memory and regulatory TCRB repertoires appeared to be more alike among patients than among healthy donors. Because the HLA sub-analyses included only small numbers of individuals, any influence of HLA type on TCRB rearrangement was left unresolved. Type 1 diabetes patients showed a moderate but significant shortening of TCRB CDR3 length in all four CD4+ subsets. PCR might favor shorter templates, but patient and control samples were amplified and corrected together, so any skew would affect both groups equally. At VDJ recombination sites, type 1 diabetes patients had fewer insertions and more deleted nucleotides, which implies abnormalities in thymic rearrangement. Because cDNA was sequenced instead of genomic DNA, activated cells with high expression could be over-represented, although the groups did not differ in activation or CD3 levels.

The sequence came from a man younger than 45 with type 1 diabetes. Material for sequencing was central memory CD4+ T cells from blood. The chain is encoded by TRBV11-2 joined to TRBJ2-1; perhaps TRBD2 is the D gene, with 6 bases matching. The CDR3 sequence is CATTLLATDNEQFF. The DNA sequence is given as TGTGCCACTACACTGCTAGCGACCGACAATGAGCAGTTCTTC. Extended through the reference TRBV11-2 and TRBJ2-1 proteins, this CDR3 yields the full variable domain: EAGVAQSPRYKIIEKRQSVAFWCNPISGHATLYWYQQILGQGPKLLIQFQNNGVVDDSQLPKDRFSAERLKGVDSTLKIQPAKLEDSAVYLCATTLLATDNEQFFGPGTRLTVL.